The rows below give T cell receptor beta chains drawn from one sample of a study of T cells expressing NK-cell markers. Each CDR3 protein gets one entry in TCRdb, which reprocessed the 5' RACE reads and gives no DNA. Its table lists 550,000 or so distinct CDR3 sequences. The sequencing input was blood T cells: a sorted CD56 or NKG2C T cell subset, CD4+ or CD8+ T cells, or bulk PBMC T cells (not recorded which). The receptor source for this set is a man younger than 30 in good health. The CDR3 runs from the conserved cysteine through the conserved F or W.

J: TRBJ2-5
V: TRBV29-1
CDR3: CSVEEGLKETQYF

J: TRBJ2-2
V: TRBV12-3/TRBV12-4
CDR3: CASRGQSANTGELFF

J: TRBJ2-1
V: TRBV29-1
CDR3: CSVEEVYNEQFF

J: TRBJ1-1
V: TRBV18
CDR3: CASSPQQLNTEAFF

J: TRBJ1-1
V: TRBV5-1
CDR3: CASSLVQGAGTEAFF

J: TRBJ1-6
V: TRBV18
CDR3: CASSPVQGDNSPLHF

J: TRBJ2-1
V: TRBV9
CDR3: CASSRGGSDNEQFF

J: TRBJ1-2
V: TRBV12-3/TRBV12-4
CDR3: CASSMDRGYGYTF

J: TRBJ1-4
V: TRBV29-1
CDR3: CSVGPPGATNEKLFF

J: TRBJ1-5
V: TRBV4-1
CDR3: CASSQEAGTGFLPQHF

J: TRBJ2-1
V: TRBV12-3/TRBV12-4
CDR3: CASSLFFGQGIYEQFF

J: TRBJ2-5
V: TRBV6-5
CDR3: CASSSKQGEETQYF

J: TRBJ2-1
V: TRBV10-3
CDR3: CAISDSVHNEQFF

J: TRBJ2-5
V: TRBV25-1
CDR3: CASSERGQPETQYF

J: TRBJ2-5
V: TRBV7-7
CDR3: CASSFGQGFSQETQYF

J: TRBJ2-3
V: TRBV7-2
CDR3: CASSLVGLPDTQYF

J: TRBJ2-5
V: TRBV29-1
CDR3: CSLVRTGKETQYF

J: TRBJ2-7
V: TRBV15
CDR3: CATSSQEGASPPEQYF

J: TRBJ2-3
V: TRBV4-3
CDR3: CASSQRGRGGGDTQYF

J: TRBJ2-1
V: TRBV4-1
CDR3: CASSQDPGRTSFNEQFF

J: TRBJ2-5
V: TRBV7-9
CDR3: CASSFKLAGPQETQYF

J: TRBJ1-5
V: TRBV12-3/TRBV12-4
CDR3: CASSSTGGPQHF

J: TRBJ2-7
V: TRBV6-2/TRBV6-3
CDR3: CASIFGGGSSYEQYF

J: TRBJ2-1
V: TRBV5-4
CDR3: CASSNGPYEQFF

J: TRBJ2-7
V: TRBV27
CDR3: CASGRTGGYEQYF

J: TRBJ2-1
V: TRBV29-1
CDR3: CSVDFAGVYNEQFF

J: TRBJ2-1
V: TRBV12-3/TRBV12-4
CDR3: CASSPNTGGIGIGGNEQFF

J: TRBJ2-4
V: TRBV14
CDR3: CASSPLTPAGAKNIQYF

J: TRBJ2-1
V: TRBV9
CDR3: CASSESGSPVGEQFF

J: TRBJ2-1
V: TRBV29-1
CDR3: CSVRAGDHNEQFF

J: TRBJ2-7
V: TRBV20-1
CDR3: CSAKIPGTGSAGGQYF

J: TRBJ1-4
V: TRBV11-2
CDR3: CASSLAIENEKLFF

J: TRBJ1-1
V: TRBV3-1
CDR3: CASSQYRDRGAFF

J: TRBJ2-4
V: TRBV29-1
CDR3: CSVESAIAAKNIQYF

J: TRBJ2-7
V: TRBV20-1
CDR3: CSARDLSRTQFYEQYF

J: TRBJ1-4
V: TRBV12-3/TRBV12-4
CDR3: CASSSSVATNEKLFF

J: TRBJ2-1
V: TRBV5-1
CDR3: CASSANGQGGYNEQFF

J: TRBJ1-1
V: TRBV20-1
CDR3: CSAISDRGRFTEAFF

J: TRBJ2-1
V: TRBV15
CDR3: CATSRDTAIKFF

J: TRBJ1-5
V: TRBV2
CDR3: CASSEAGGRGSNQPQHF

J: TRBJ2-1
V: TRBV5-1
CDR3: CASSPGKLGDEQFF

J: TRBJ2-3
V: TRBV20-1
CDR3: CSARAPGGTDTQYF

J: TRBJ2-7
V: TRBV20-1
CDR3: CSAIGLAGASGEQYF

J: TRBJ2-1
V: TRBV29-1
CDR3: CSAWGGPSLYNEQFF

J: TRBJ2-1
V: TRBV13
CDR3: CASSLVLDSDHEQFF

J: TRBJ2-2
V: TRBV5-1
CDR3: CASSLGQATGELFF

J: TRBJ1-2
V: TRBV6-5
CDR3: CASSYQGTDGYTF

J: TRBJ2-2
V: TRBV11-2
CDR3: CASSLMGDTGELFF

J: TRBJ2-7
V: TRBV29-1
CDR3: CSVEDPGIGTYEQYF

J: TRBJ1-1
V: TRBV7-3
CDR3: CASRDGMGTEAFF

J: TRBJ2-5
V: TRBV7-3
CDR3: CASSPERASAQYF

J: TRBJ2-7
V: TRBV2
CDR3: CASGQREPYEQYF

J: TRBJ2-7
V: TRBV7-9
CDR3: CASRRGTSGVSEQYF

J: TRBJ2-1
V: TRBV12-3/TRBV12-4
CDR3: CASSSPQSGSLRNEQFF

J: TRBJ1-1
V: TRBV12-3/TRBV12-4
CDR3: CASSPDRGGVTEAFF

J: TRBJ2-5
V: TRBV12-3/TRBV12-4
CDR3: CASSFGTYQETQYF

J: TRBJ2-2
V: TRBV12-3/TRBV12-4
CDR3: CASTPDWDTGELFF